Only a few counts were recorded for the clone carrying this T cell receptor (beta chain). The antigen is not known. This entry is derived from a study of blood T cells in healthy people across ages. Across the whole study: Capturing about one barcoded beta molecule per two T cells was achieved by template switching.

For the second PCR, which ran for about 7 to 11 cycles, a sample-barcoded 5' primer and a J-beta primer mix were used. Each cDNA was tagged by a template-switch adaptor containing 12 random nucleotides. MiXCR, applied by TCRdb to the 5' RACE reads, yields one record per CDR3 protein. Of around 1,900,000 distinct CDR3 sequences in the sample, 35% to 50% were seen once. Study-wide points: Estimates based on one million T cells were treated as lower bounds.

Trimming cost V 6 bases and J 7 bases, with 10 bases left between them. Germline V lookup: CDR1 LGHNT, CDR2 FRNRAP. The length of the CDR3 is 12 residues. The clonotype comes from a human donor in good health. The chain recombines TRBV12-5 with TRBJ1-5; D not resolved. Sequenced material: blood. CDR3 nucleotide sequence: TGTGCTAGTGGGGGCCAGGAGCAGCCCCAGCATTTT. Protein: CASGGQEQPQHF.